The 22 T cell receptor beta chains in this list originate from one sample, sequenced in a study of cytomegalovirus exposure and HLA in healthy donors. Only in-frame clones appear in the TCRdb table, and some are missing; sequencing was by immunoSEQ multiplex PCR. The sample includes about 71,000 clones, roughly 93% of them seen just once. Sample: PBMCs. Receptors were obtained from a woman between 18 and 29 years old in good health and CMV-seronegative.

J is TRBJ2-3 and V is TRBV4-1; D call uncertain. The CDR3 covers 15 residues. Trimming removed 2 bases at V and 0 bases at J, with 9 bases between. Germline-derived CDR1 and CDR2 are MGHRA and YSYEKL. CDR3 protein: CASSQFQASTDTQYF. Here the CDR3 DNA reads TGCGCCAGCAGCCAATTCCAGGCTAGCACAGATACGCAGTATTTT.

This rearrangement joins TRBV5-8 to TRBJ2-7; D is possibly TRBD1 (5 bases). V was clipped by 3 bases and J by 2 bases, with 12 bases between them. This CDR3 is built from 14 residues. The germline gives CDR1 SGHTS, CDR2 YDEGEE. CDR3 region: CASSSPDRAYEQYF. CDR3 sequence (DNA): TGTGCCAGCAGCTCGCCCGACAGAGCCTACGAGCAGTACTTC.

The rearrangement links TRBV6-5 to TRBJ2-4; no reliable D call. Germline V CDR1 and CDR2: MNHEY, SVGAGI. With 4 bases removed from V and 12 bases from J, the gap between germline ends came to 16 bases. The CDR3 is 13 amino acids. CDR3 nucleotide sequence: TGTGCCAGCAGTTCCTTGACATTGCTCGATCAGTACTTC. As protein: CASSSLTLLDQYF.

V is TRBV27 and J is TRBJ2-7, with D perhaps TRBD1 (6 bases). Trimming removed 5 bases at V and 1 base at J, with 15 bases between. Germline CDR1 reads MNHEY; CDR2 reads SMNVEV (reference sequence). The CDR3 contains 15 residues. The DNA of the CDR3 is TGTGCCAGCAGTCCCTCCCGGACAGATTCCTACGAGCAGTACTTC. Translation: CASSPSRTDSYEQYF.

A single count supports this clone. The V call is TRBV15, the J call TRBJ1-5; possible D gene TRBD1, 5 bases. The CDR3 is 15 amino acids. Germline V gives CDR1 LNHNV, CDR2 YYDKDF (reference sequence). Trimming took off 5 bases at V and 4 bases at J, with 15 bases between the two ends. CDR3 protein: CATSALGGTNQPQHF. CDR3 sequence (DNA): TGTGCCACCAGCGCGTTGGGAGGGACTAATCAGCCCCAGCATTTT.

The chain recombines TRBV4-1 with TRBJ2-7, with 10 bases that match TRBD2. Germline V gene lookup returns CDR1 MGHRA and CDR2 YSYEKL. The ends lost 0 bases at V and 6 bases at J; junction bases unmatched: 8. The CDR3 totals 16 residues. The DNA for the CDR3 is TGCGCCAGCAGCCAAGAATGGGGTCTAGCGGGAGCCGAGCAGTACTTC. Translated, it gives CASSQEWGLAGAEQYF.

This chain joins TRBV9 and TRBJ2-1; D perhaps matches TRBD2 (5 bases). Trimming removed 0 bases from V and 14 bases from J, with 12 bases in between. CDR1 is SGDLS, CDR2 YYNGEE, per germline. This CDR3 contains 12 residues. The CDR3 protein is CASSVDTGSKFF. CDR3 in DNA: TGTGCCAGCAGCGTAGATACGGGGTCAAAGTTCTTC.

The J gene is TRBJ2-3, the V gene TRBV10-1, with 7 bases matching TRBD2. The CDR3 contains 16 residues. With 0 bases clipped from V and 3 bases from J, the junction kept 6 bases outside the gene matches. Germline loops: CDR1 WNHNN, CDR2 SYGVQD (reference sequence). The chain's CDR3 is CASSESWEGGTDTQYF. The DNA of the CDR3 is TGCGCCAGCAGTGAGTCTTGGGAGGGCGGAACAGATACGCAGTATTTT.

This clone was found once. The chain has TRBV7-2 and TRBJ2-1, with 10 bases matching TRBD1. The CDR3 has 16 amino acids. V dropped 0 bases and J dropped 9; count of bases not matched to a gene: 8. CDR1 and CDR2 (germline): SGHTA, FQGNSA. In DNA, the CDR3 is TGTGCCAGCAGCTTAGCTGGGACAGGGGTTCCTCTTGAGCAGTTCTTC. Encoded protein: CASSLAGTGVPLEQFF. Full variable domain (rest looked up from reference TRBV7-2 and TRBJ2-1): GAGVSQSPSNKVTEKGKDVELRCDPISGHTALYWYRQSLGQGLEFLIYFQGNSAPDKSGLPSDRFSAERTGGSVSTLTIQRTQQEDSAVYLCASSLAGTGVPLEQFFGPGTRLTVL.

The chain combines TRBV2 with TRBJ2-2; D is possibly TRBD2 (5 bases). The CDR3 extends over 14 amino acids. Trimming removed 9 bases from V and 3 bases from J, with 14 bases in between. Germline-derived CDR1 and CDR2 are SNHLY and FYNNEI. The CDR3 region is CARSREAYTGELFF. The DNA of the CDR3 is TGTGCCAGATCACGGGAAGCGTACACCGGGGAGCTGTTTTTT.

This clone was observed a few times. This chain connects TRBV7-2 to TRBJ2-3; TRBD2 matches 8 bases. V was clipped by 3 bases and J by 2 bases; unmatched bases: 7. Germline CDR1 reads SGHTA; CDR2 reads FQGNSA. The CDR3 has 16 residues. As DNA, the CDR3 is TGTGCCAGCAGCTTCGACGGCGGGGGGACCACAGATACGCAGTATTTT. Protein product: CASSFDGGGTTDTQYF.

The chain uses TRBV14 and TRBJ2-7; D is undetermined. Trimming shortened V by 3 bases and J by 9 bases, and 18 bases separated the two germline ends. The CDR3 is made up of 14 amino acids. CDR1 SGHDN and CDR2 FVKESK come from the germline V gene. CDR3 nucleotides: TGTGCCAGCAGCCACCCTGGAGAACTGATGGGGCAGTACTTC. Encoded protein: CASSHPGELMGQYF.

The chain has TRBV7-3 and TRBJ2-1; the D gene is possibly TRBD2 (6 bases). The CDR3 runs 17 residues. Germline CDR1 SGHTA, CDR2 FQGTGA. The V end lost 5 bases, the J end lost 4 bases, and 21 bases lay between the germline ends. As DNA, the CDR3 is TGTGCCAGCAGCCCCTTTGGGGGAGGACCCTTTTACAATGAGCAGTTCTTC. It translates to CASSPFGGGPFYNEQFF.

This rearrangement joins TRBV6-5 to TRBJ2-7, with TRBD1 identical over 11 bases. The germline V gene has CDR1 MNHEY and CDR2 SVGAGI. The CDR3 has 14 residues. With 4 bases clipped from V and 6 bases from J, the junction kept 5 bases outside the gene matches. The CDR3 reads CASSSWDRGVEQYF. The CDR3 nucleotides are TGTGCCAGCAGTTCCTGGGACAGGGGGGTCGAGCAGTACTTC.

The V call is TRBV2, the J call TRBJ1-5; a weak D match, TRBD1 (6 bases). Germline CDR1 and CDR2: SNHLY and FYNNEI. This CDR3 is built from 13 residues. V was clipped by 3 bases and J by 6 bases, with 9 bases between them. The CDR3 DNA follows: TGTGCCAGCAGTGATCAGGGGACTCAGCCCCAGCATTTT. Translated, it gives CASSDQGTQPQHF. The full variable domain, rest sourced from reference TRBV2 and TRBJ1-5, is EPEVTQTPSHQVTQMGQEVILRCVPISNHLYFYWYRQILGQKVEFLVSFYNNEISEKSEIFDDQFSVERPDGSNFTLKIRSTKLEDSAMYFCASSDQGTQPQHFGDGTRLSIL.

The rearrangement uses TRBV14 and TRBJ2-7, with D maybe TRBD2 (5 bases). CDR1 SGHDN and CDR2 FVKESK come from the germline V gene. V gave up 5 bases and J gave up 3 bases, with 17 bases separating them. The CDR3 sequence is 15 residues long. Written as DNA, the CDR3 is TGTGCCAGCAGCTTCGGACTCGGAGATTTCTACGAGCAGTACTTC. It is translated as CASSFGLGDFYEQYF.

Comment on this clone: Other nucleotide sequences from this sample produce the same CDR3. This rearrangement joins TRBV18 to TRBJ1-1; TRBD1 matches 11 bases. CDR3 length: 14 residues. V trimming: 4 bases; J trimming: 4 bases; junction bases outside the gene matches: 2. CDR1 and CDR2 (germline): KGHSH, LQKENI. As DNA, the CDR3 is TGTGCCAGCTCACGCGGACAGGGGGCCACTGAAGCTTTCTTT. The encoded protein is CASSRGQGATEAFF. The full variable domain, rest sourced from reference TRBV18 and TRBJ1-1, is NAGVMQNPRHLVRRRGQEARLRCSPMKGHSHVYWYRQLPEEGLKFMVYLQKENIIDESGMPKERFSAEFPKEGPSILRIQQVVRGDSAAYFCASSRGQGATEAFFGQGTRLTVV.

CDR3 nucleotide sequence: TGCGCCAGCAGCGAGGAGCCGAACACTGAAGCTTTCTTT. Amino acid sequence: CASSEEPNTEAFF. The chain recombines TRBV4-1 with TRBJ1-1; no firm D call. Germline V gene lookup returns CDR1 MGHRA and CDR2 YSYEKL. The CDR3 covers 13 residues. V was cut by 5 bases and J by 1 base, with 8 bases left in between.

The chain has TRBV7-3 and TRBJ2-1, with 8 bases fitting TRBD2. The trim removed 5 bases at V and 4 bases at J, leaving 7 bases unmatched. Germline V gives CDR1 SGHTA, CDR2 FQGTGA. CDR3 length: 15 residues. The CDR3 DNA is TGTGCCAGCAGCCCAAGCGGGGGTAATTACAATGAGCAGTTCTTC. Translating gives CASSPSGGNYNEQFF.

This chain joins TRBV27 and TRBJ1-2; possible D gene TRBD1, 5 bases. From germline, CDR1 is MNHEY and CDR2 SMNVEV (reference sequence). V was pared by 5 bases and J by 8 bases, with 15 bases between. The CDR3 is 13 amino acids. Written as DNA, the CDR3 is TGTGCCAGCAGTGGCTCCAGGGTGGGAGGCTACACCTTC. Translating it yields CASSGSRVGGYTF.

The rearrangement uses TRBV7-9 and TRBJ2-1, with D unresolved. Germline V gives CDR1 SEHNR, CDR2 FQNEAQ (reference sequence). The CDR3 extends over 14 amino acids. Trimming shortened V by 1 base and J by 4 bases, and 8 bases separated the two germline ends. CDR3 in amino acids: CASSLVPEYNEQFF. The CDR3 DNA is TGTGCCAGCAGCTTAGTTCCTGAGTACAATGAGCAGTTCTTC.

The chain carries TRBV4-3 and TRBJ2-7; weak D call: TRBD2 (5 bases). V was clipped by 0 bases and J by 4 bases, with 13 bases between them. Per germline, CDR1 LGHNA and CDR2 YSLEER. The CDR3 spans 15 residues. CDR3 sequence: CASSQDRGLGYEQYF. The CDR3 bases are TGCGCCAGCAGCCAAGATCGGGGTTTGGGGTACGAGCAGTACTTC.